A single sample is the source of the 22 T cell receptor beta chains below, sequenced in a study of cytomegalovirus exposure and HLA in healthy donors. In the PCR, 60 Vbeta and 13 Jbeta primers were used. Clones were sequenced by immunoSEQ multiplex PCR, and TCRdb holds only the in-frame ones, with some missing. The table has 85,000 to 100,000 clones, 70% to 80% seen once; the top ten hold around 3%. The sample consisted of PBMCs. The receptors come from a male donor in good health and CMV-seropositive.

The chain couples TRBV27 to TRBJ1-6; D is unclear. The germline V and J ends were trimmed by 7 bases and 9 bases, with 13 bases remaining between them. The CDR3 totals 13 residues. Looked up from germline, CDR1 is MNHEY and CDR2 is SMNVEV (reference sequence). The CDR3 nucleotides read TGTGCCAGCAAGAAGCCCCACAGTTCACCCCTCCACTTT. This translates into CASKKPHSSPLHF.

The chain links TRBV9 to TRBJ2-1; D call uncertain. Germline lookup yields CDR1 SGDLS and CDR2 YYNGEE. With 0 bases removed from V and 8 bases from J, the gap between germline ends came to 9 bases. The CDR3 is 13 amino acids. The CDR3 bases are TGTGCCAGCAGCGTAGATGAGGTCCATGAGCAGTTCTTC. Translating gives CASSVDEVHEQFF. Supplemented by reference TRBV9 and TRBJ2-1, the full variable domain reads DSGVTQTPKHLITATGQRVTLRCSPRSGDLSVYWYQQSLDQGLQFLIQYYNGEERAKGNILERFSAQQFPDLHSELNLSSLELGDSALYFCASSVDEVHEQFFGPGTRLTVL.

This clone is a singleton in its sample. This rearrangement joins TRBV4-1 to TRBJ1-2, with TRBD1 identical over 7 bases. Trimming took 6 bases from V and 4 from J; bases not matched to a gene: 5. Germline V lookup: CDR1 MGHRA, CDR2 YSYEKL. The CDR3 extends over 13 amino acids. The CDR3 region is CASRSTGRYGYTF. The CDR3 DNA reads TGCGCCAGCAGATCGACAGGGCGCTATGGCTACACCTTC.

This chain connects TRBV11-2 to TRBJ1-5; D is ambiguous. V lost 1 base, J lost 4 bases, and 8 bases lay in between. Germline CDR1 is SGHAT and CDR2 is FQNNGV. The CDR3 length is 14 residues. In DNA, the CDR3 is TGTGCCAGCAGCTTAGGCCCGGTAAATCAGCCCCAGCATTTT. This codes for CASSLGPVNQPQHF.

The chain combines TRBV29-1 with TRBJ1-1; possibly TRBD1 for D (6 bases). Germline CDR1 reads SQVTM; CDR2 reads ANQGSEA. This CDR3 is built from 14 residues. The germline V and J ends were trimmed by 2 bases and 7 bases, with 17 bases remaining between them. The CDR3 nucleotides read TGCAGCGTTGAACAGGGGCCCGGAATAGATGAAGCTTTCTTT. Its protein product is CSVEQGPGIDEAFF.

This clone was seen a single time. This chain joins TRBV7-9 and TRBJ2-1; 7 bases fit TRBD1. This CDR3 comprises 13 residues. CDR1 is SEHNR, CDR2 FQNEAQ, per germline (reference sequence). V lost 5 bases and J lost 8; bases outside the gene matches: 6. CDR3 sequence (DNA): TGTGCCAGCAGCCCCGGACAGGCCTATGAGCAGTTCTTC. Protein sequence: CASSPGQAYEQFF.

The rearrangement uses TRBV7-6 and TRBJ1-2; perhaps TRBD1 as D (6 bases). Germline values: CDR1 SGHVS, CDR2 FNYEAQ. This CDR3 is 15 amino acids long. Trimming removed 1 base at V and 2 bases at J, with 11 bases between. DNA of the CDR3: TGTGCCAGCAGCTTAGGGACAGAGTTCAACTATGGCTACACCTTC. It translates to CASSLGTEFNYGYTF.

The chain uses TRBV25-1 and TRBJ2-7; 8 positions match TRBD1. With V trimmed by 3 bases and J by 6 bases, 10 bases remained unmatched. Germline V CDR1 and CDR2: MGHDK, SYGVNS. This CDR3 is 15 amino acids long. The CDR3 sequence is CASSDTGTGDAEQYF. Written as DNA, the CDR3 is TGTGCCAGCAGTGATACTGGGACAGGTGATGCCGAGCAGTACTTC.

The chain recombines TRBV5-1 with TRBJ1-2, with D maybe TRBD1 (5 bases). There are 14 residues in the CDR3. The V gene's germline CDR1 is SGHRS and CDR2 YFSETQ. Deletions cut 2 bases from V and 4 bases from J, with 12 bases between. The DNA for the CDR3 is TGCGCCAGCAGCTTCGGGACGGAGGGCTATGGCTACACCTTC. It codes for CASSFGTEGYGYTF. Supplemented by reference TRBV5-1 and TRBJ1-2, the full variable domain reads KAGVTQTPRYLIKTRGQQVTLSCSPISGHRSVSWYQQTPGQGLQFLFEYFSETQRNKGNFPGRFSGRQFSNSRSEMNVSTLELGDSALYLCASSFGTEGYGYTFGSGTRLTVV.

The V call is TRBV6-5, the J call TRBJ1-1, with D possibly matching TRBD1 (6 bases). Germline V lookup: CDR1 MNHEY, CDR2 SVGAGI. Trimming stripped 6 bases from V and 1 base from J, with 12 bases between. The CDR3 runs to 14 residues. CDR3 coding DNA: TGTGCCAGCAGCCTGACAGGATGGAACACTGAAGCTTTCTTT. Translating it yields CASSLTGWNTEAFF.

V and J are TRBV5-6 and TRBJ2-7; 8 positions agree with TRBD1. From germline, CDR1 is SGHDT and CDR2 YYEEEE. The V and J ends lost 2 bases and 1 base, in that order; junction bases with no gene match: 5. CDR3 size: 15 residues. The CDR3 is CASSFGTGPSYEQYF. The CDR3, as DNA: TGTGCCAGCAGCTTCGGGACAGGCCCTTCCTACGAGCAGTACTTC.

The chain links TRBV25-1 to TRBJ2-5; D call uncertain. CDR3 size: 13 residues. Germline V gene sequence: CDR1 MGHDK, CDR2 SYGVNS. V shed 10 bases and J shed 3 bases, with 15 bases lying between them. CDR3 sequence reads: CANRLTIKETQYF. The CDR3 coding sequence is TGTGCCAACAGATTGACAATTAAAGAGACCCAGTACTTC. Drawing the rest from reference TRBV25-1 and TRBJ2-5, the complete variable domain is EADIYQTPRYLVIGTGKKITLECSQTMGHDKMYWYQQDPGMELHLIHYSYGVNSTEKGDLSSESTVSRIRTEHFPLTLESARPSHTSQYLCANRLTIKETQYFGPGTRLLVL.

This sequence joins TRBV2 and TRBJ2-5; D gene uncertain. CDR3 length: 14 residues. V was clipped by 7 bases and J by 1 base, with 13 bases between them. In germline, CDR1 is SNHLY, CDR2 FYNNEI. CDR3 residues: CASTQQLSQETQYF. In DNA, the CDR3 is TGTGCCAGCACTCAACAGTTGAGCCAAGAGACCCAGTACTTC.

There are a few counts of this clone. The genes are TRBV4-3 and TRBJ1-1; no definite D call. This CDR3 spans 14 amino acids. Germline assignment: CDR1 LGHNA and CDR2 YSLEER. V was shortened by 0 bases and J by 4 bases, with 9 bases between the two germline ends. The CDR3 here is CASSQEKGGTEAFF. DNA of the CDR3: TGCGCCAGCAGCCAAGAGAAGGGAGGCACTGAAGCTTTCTTT.

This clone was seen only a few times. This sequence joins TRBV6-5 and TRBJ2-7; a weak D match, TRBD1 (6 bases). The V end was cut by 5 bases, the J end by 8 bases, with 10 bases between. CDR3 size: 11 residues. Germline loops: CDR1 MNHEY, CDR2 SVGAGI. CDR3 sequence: CASSAQGKQYF. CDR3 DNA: TGTGCCAGCAGTGCCCAGGGGAAGCAGTACTTC.

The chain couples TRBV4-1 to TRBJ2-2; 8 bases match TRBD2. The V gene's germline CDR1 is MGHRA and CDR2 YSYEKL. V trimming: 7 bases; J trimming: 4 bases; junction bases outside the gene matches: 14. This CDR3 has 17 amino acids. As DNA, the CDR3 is TGCGCCAGCACCCCAGGGACGGGGGGGCAGGTCACCGGGGAGCTGTTTTTT. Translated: CASTPGTGGQVTGELFF.

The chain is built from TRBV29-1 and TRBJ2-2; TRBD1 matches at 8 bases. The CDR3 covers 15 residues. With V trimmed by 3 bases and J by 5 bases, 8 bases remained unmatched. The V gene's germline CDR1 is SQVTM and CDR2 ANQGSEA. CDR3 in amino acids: CSVEIPGGRTGELFF. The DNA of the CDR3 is TGCAGCGTTGAGATACCAGGGGGCCGGACCGGGGAGCTGTTTTTT.

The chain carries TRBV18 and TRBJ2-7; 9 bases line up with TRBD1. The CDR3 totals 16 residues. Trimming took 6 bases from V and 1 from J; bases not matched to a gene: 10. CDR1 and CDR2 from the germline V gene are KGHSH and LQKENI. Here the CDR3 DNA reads TGTGCCAGCTCCCCAGTTCCGGGACAGGGATCCTACGAGCAGTACTTC. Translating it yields CASSPVPGQGSYEQYF.

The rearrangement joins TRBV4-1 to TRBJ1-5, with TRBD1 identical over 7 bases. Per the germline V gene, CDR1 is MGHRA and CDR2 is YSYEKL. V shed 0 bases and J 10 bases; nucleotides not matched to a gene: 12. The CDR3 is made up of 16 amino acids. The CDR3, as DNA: TGCGCCAGCAGCCAAGAGGTGACAGGGTCGGTTGCACCCCAGCATTTT. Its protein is CASSQEVTGSVAPQHF.

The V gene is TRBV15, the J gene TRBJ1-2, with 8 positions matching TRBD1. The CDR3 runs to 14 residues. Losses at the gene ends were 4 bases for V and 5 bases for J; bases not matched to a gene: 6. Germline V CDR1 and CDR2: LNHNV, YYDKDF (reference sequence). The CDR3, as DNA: TGTGCCACCAGCATCGGACAGGGAGCTTATGGCTACACCTTC. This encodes CATSIGQGAYGYTF.

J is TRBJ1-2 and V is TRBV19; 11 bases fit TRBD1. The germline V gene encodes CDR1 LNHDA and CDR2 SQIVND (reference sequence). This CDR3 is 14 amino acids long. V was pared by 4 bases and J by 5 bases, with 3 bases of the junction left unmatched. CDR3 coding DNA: TGTGCCAGTAGTAGGGACAGGGGGAAGTATGGCTACACCTTC. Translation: CASSRDRGKYGYTF.

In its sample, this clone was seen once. CDR3 bases: TGTGCCAGTAGAGTGGCAGGGTACTCGGAAGAGCAGTACTTC. It yields the protein CASRVAGYSEEQYF. The gene calls are TRBV19 and TRBJ2-7, with D maybe TRBD1 (5 bases). CDR1 and CDR2 from the germline V gene are LNHDA and SQIVND (reference sequence). Trimming cost V 6 bases and J 7 bases, with 19 bases left between them. The length of the CDR3 is 14 residues.